These 26 T cell receptor beta chains were all obtained from the same sample, sequenced in a study of T cell clonality in common variable immunodeficiency. Sequencing used immunoSEQ multiplex PCR; TCRdb keeps in-frame clones, though not all of them. The repertoire consists of 35,000 or so clones, none detected only once. Sequencing was done on a sample of peripheral blood mononuclear cells. The source of these receptors is a person aged 18 to 75 in good health.

At least ten counts were recorded for this clone. The CDR3 end is not reached by the read, which stops 3 residues before it; the germline J gene fills it in. The chain employs TRBV7-8 and TRBJ2-2, with 7 bases fitting TRBD1. The V segment lost 3 bases and the J segment 1 base; nucleotides outside the gene matches: 5. Germline loops: CDR1 SGHVS, CDR2 FQNEAQ. This CDR3 region has 16 residues. The CDR3: CASSFSYRGNTGELFF. The CDR3 bases that were read are TGTGCCAGCAGCTTCTCATACAGGGGGAACACCGGGGAG. Together with reference TRBV7-8 and TRBJ2-2, the CDR3 gives the full variable domain: GAGVSQSPRYKVAKRGQDVALRCDPISGHVSLFWYQQALGQGPEFLTYFQNEAQLDKSGLPSDRFFAERPEGSVSTLKIQRTQQEDSAVYLCASSFSYRGNTGELFFGEGSRLTVL.

This clone was counted many times. The CDR3 end lies 3 residues beyond the end of the read and is filled in from the germline J gene. The chain is built from TRBV2 and TRBJ2-3; 8 bases fit TRBD2. The V and J ends lost 5 bases and 6 bases, in that order; junction bases with no gene match: 7. The V gene's germline CDR1 is SNHLY and CDR2 FYNNEI. The length of the CDR3 is 14 residues. The CDR3 sequence is CASSTTRGGDTQYF. CDR3 DNA, as far as it was read: TGTGCCAGCAGTACTACCCGGGGGGGGGATACG.

This clone was recorded at least ten times. The CDR3 goes on 3 residues after the read ends, and that part is filled in from the germline J gene. The rearrangement uses TRBV9 and TRBJ2-5; TRBD2 matches at 8 bases. The V segment lost 4 bases and the J segment 3 bases; nucleotides outside the gene matches: 2. The V gene's germline CDR1 is SGDLS and CDR2 YYNGEE. The CDR3 has 13 residues. The sequenced part of the CDR3 DNA is TGTGCCAGCAGCAGGGGACTAGAAGAGACC. This sequence encodes CASSRGLEET. The entire CDR3 protein is CASSRGLEETQYF.

Many counts were recorded for this clone. The observed sequence ends 3 residues before the CDR3 terminus, with the missing tail filled in from the germline J gene. The rearrangement joins TRBV5-8 to TRBJ2-1; D is perhaps TRBD1 (6 bases). CDR1 is SGHTS and CDR2 is YDEGEE in the germline V gene. This CDR3 has 14 amino acids. Between the trimmed V and J ends, which lost 0 bases and 8 bases, there was a span of 12 bases. The CDR3 DNA, read in part, is TGTGCCAGCAGCTTGGCAGGGGCGAGGGATGAG. Protein sequence: CASSLAGARDE. The entire CDR3 reads CASSLAGARDEQFF.

This clone was detected many times. The CDR3 is cut off 3 residues early in the read; its end comes from the germline J gene. This chain links TRBV4-2 with TRBJ2-2; D gene ambiguous. CDR3 size: 15 residues. Per germline, CDR1 LGHNA and CDR2 YNFKEQ. V gave up 4 bases and J gave up 6 bases, with 15 bases separating them. The CDR3 loop is CASSPPGLTAGELFF. The DNA read from the CDR3 is TGTGCCAGCAGCCCCCCCGGTCTTACCGCCGGGGAG.

This clone appeared many times. The CDR3 end lies 3 residues beyond the end of the read and is filled in from the germline J gene. The rearrangement uses TRBV7-2 and TRBJ2-7; maybe TRBD1 (6 bases). Germline V lookup: CDR1 SGHTA, CDR2 FQGNSA. V lost 0 bases, J lost 4 bases, and 19 bases lay in between. The CDR3 is 17 amino acids. The CDR3 spells CASSLARSGVEYYEQYF. CDR3 bases read: TGTGCCAGCAGCTTAGCGCGCTCAGGGGTGGAATATTACGAG. Drawing the rest from reference TRBV7-2 and TRBJ2-7, the complete variable domain is GAGVSQSPSNKVTEKGKDVELRCDPISGHTALYWYRQSLGQGLEFLIYFQGNSAPDKSGLPSDRFSAERTGGSVSTLTIQRTQQEDSAVYLCASSLARSGVEYYEQYFGPGTRLTVT.

This clone was observed many times. The read terminates 3 residues before the CDR3 end, so the remaining end is supplied by the germline J gene. The chain has TRBV7-9 and TRBJ2-1; 8 bases are a match to TRBD1. The CDR3 is made up of 15 amino acids. Unmatched junction bases numbered 11, after V lost 4 bases and J lost 9 bases. Germline V gene sequence: CDR1 SEHNR, CDR2 FQNEAQ (reference sequence). The DNA read from the CDR3 is TGTGCCAGCAGCTCTCTTCGGACAGGGAACAGTGAG. This encodes CASSSLRTGNSE. The CDR3 in its entirety is CASSSLRTGNSEQFF.

Ten or more counts support this clone. The CDR3 end falls 3 residues outside the read, so it is completed with the germline J gene. The rearrangement uses TRBV5-1 and TRBJ1-4; no reliable D call. The CDR3 length is 11 residues. Trimming left V 4 bases short and J 5 bases short, with 3 bases between. From germline, CDR1 is SGHRS and CDR2 YFSETQ. The DNA read from the CDR3 is TGCGCCAGCAGCCAGAATGAAAAA. Encoded protein: CASSQNEK. From start to end, the CDR3 is CASSQNEKLFF.

In this sample, this clone turned up many times. The DNA ends 3 residues before the CDR3 does, and the rest of the CDR3 is filled in from the germline J gene. V is TRBV7-2 and J is TRBJ2-3, with 8 positions matching TRBD1. This CDR3 has 18 amino acids. Per germline, CDR1 SGHTA and CDR2 FQGNSA. Trimming at V came to 0 bases and at J to 5 bases, leaving 13 bases not matched to a gene. The CDR3 here is CASSLAAGRGPYGDTQYF. CDR3 DNA (partial): TGTGCCAGCAGCTTAGCGGCGGGCAGGGGGCCCTATGGAGATACG.

This clone has at least ten counts. The read gets to within 3 residues of the CDR3 end, and the germline J gene fills in the rest. The rearrangement uses TRBV3-1 (or the pseudogene TRBV3-2) and TRBJ2-1, with 9 nucleotides matching TRBD2. There are 15 residues in the CDR3. Germline CDR1 LGHDT, CDR2 YNNKEL (reference sequence). V shed 4 bases, J shed 9 bases, and the junction held 10 bases outside the gene matches. The DNA read from the CDR3 is TGTGCCAGCAGCCGGGCTAGCGGGATTACTAGTGAG. Protein: CASSRASGITSE. The entire CDR3 sequence reads CASSRASGITSEQFF.

This clone was picked up many times. The CDR3 goes on 3 residues after the read ends, and that part is filled in from the germline J gene. The chain links TRBV6-4 to TRBJ2-1; TRBD2 aligns across 9 bases. In germline, CDR1 is MRHNA, CDR2 SNTAGT. The J segment lost 5 bases and the V segment lost 5 bases, leaving 4 bases of the junction unmatched. CDR3 length: 14 amino acids. CDR3 amino acids: CASSISGSDNEQFF. The CDR3 bases that were read are TGTGCCAGCAGTATTAGCGGGAGTGACAATGAG.

At least ten counts were recorded for this clone. Coverage ceases 3 residues before the CDR3 finishes, and the germline J gene fills in the end. The chain carries TRBV20-1 and TRBJ1-1, with 7 bases that match TRBD1. Looked up from germline, CDR1 is DFQATT and CDR2 is SNEGSKA (reference sequence). This CDR3 is built from 15 residues. J was trimmed by 4 bases and V by 5 bases; bases with no gene match: 13. The CDR3 here is CSAYSRRDRATEAFF. CDR3 bases read: TGCAGTGCTTACAGCCGCCGAGACAGGGCCACTGAA.

This clone was counted many times. Sequencing ends 3 residues short of the CDR3 end; the germline J gene provides the rest. J is TRBJ2-1 and V is TRBV20-1; no clear D. This CDR3 comprises 15 residues. Between the trimmed V and J ends, which lost 6 bases and 1 base, there was a span of 16 bases. CDR1 is DFQATT, CDR2 SNEGSKA, per germline (reference sequence). The part of the CDR3 DNA that was read is TGCAGTGCCCGAATAGCCGGTCGGTCCTACAATGAG. Encoded protein: CSARIAGRSYNE. The whole CDR3 is CSARIAGRSYNEQFF.

This clone was found many times. Read data end 3 residues before the CDR3 end; the end is taken from the germline J gene. The V gene is TRBV4-1, the J gene TRBJ2-7; the D gene is possibly TRBD2 (6 bases). The V end was cut by 1 base, the J end by 1 base, with 11 bases between. CDR1 is MGHRA, CDR2 YSYEKL, per germline. This CDR3 region has 15 residues. The sequenced part of the CDR3 DNA is TGCGCCAGCAGCCAAGCTGGGGGGTTTTCCTACGAG. It translates to CASSQAGGFSYE. The whole CDR3 protein reads CASSQAGGFSYEQYF.

This clone has ten or more counts. The CDR3 end lies 3 residues beyond the end of the read and is filled in from the germline J gene. The chain carries TRBV4-1 and TRBJ2-3, with 7 nucleotides matching TRBD2. The CDR3 spans 15 residues. Per the germline V gene, CDR1 is MGHRA and CDR2 is YSYEKL. V dropped 3 bases and J dropped 6; count of bases not matched to a gene: 9. CDR3 region: CASSQGRGDGDTQYF. The covered CDR3 bases are TGCGCCAGCAGCCAGGGCCGGGGGGATGGTGATACG.

This clone was detected ten times or more. The read terminates 3 residues ahead of where the CDR3 ends, so the germline J gene completes it. This chain connects TRBV19 to TRBJ1-5; D is possibly TRBD1 (6 bases). CDR1 is LNHDA and CDR2 is SQIVND in the germline V gene (reference sequence). V shed 6 bases and J shed 0 bases, with 12 bases lying between them. The CDR3 is made up of 15 amino acids. CDR3 DNA, as far as it was read: TGTGCCAGTAGAATACGGACAGATAGCAATCAGCCC. Its translation: CASRIRTDSNQP. The entire CDR3 reads CASRIRTDSNQPQHF.

There are many counts of this clone. The sequence runs out 3 residues before the end of the CDR3; the remainder is reconstructed from the germline J gene. The chain carries TRBV3-1 (or the pseudogene TRBV3-2) and TRBJ2-6; 10 bases are a match to TRBD1. The length of the CDR3 is 17 residues. V gave up 4 bases and J gave up 2 bases; unmatched junction bases: 5. Germline V gene data show CDR1 as LGHDT and CDR2 as YNNKEL (reference sequence). CDR3 in amino acids: CASSPRDRGAGANVLTF. Incomplete CDR3 DNA: TGTGCCAGCAGCCCGCGGGACAGGGGCGCTGGGGCCAACGTC.

This clone was counted many times. From the germline J gene comes the end of the CDR3, since the read stops 3 residues before it. The chain has TRBV2 and TRBJ2-7, with 12 bases fitting TRBD2. Germline assignment: CDR1 SNHLY and CDR2 FYNNEI. This CDR3 comprises 16 residues. V lost 4 bases and J lost 1; bases outside the gene matches: 5. CDR3 residues: CASSGPGTSGSYEQYF. Incomplete CDR3 DNA: TGTGCCAGCAGTGGTCCCGGGACTAGCGGGTCCTACGAG.

This clone occurred many times. Read data end 3 residues before the CDR3 end; the end is taken from the germline J gene. The chain couples TRBV7-9 to TRBJ2-5, with D tentatively TRBD2 (6 bases). Deletions cut 5 bases from V and 4 bases from J, with 17 bases between. The CDR3 is made up of 15 amino acids. Per germline, CDR1 SEHNR and CDR2 FQNEAQ (reference sequence). The CDR3 protein is CASSPKTRLGETQYF. The part of the CDR3 DNA that was read is TGTGCCAGCAGCCCAAAGACTAGACTGGGAGAGACC.

This clone has only a few counts. The missing CDR3 end, 3 residues past where the read stops, is filled in from the germline J gene. The chain uses TRBV5-1 and TRBJ2-7; 15 nucleotides match TRBD2. CDR3 length equals 17 residues. Germline lookup yields CDR1 SGHRS and CDR2 YFSETQ. V lost 4 bases, J lost 0 bases, and 5 bases stayed unmatched. Partial CDR3 DNA: TGCGCCAGCAGCCAGGGACTAGCGGGAGGACGCTCCTACGAG. As protein: CASSQGLAGGRSYE. In full, the CDR3 reads CASSQGLAGGRSYEQYF.

The table lists this clone with many counts. The read ends 3 residues shy of where the CDR3 ends; the end is completed using the germline J gene. The rearrangement links TRBV12-3 or TRBV12-4 to TRBJ2-7; 10 bases agree with TRBD1. The J segment lost 4 bases and the V segment lost 1 base, leaving 4 bases of the junction unmatched. The CDR3 contains 15 residues. Incomplete CDR3 DNA: TGTGCCAGCAGTTTAGAGGGACAGGGGAAATACGAG. Translation: CASSLEGQGKYE. The CDR3 in its entirety is CASSLEGQGKYEQYF.

There are many counts of this clone. The CDR3 goes on 3 residues after the read ends, and that part is filled in from the germline J gene. This rearrangement joins TRBV18 to TRBJ2-3; no firm D call. The CDR3 loop spans 15 amino acids. Germline V gene data show CDR1 as KGHSH and CDR2 as LQKENI. With 3 bases removed from V and 0 bases from J, the gap between germline ends came to 10 bases. CDR3 residues: CASSPLSDSTDTQYF. Incomplete CDR3 DNA: TGTGCCAGCTCACCCTTGAGCGACAGCACAGATACG.

This clone has at least ten counts. With the read ending 3 residues before the CDR3 end, the germline J gene is used to fill in that end. The chain carries TRBV7-6 and TRBJ2-2, with 7 positions matching TRBD2. V was clipped by 2 bases and J by 5 bases; unmatched bases: 5. CDR3 size: 15 residues. The V gene's germline CDR1 is SGHVS and CDR2 FNYEAQ. The CDR3 reads CASSLYAGETGELFF. CDR3 bases read: TGTGCCAGCAGCTTATACGCGGGAGAAACCGGGGAG.

This clone has a handful of counts. The sequenced fragment ends 3 residues before the CDR3 boundary, so the rest is inferred from the germline J gene. V gene TRBV19 combines with J gene TRBJ1-6; 7 positions agree with TRBD1. CDR3 length: 16 amino acids. The ends lost 3 bases at V and 7 bases at J; junction bases unmatched: 9. CDR1 and CDR2 (germline): LNHDA, SQIVND (reference sequence). The covered CDR3 bases are TGTGCCAGTAGTATGGGTTGGAGCAGGGGGAATTCACCC. Translated: CASSMGWSRGNSP. The full CDR3 protein reads CASSMGWSRGNSPLHF.

This clone has a handful of counts. The CDR3 extends 3 residues past the end of the read, so its final part is completed from the germline J gene. The rearrangement uses TRBV11-3 and TRBJ2-7; TRBD2 aligns across 8 bases. Germline values: CDR1 SGHNT, CDR2 YENEEA. V dropped 3 bases and J dropped 0; count of bases not matched to a gene: 1. This CDR3 has 14 residues. Incomplete CDR3 DNA: TGTGCCAGCAGCTTTAGCGGGGACTCCTACGAG. This encodes CASSFSGDSYE. The CDR3 as a whole reads CASSFSGDSYEQYF. Full variable domain (remainder filled in from reference TRBV11-3 and TRBJ2-7): EAGVVQSPRYKIIEKKQPVAFWCNPISGHNTLYWYLQNLGQGPELLIRYENEEAVDDSQLPKDRFSAERLKGVDSTLKIQPAELGDSAVYLCASSFSGDSYEQYFGPGTRLTVT.

This clone came up many times. The sequence runs out 3 residues before the end of the CDR3; the remainder is reconstructed from the germline J gene. The V call is TRBV7-2, the J call TRBJ1-2; possibly TRBD1 for D (5 bases). The germline V gene has CDR1 SGHTA and CDR2 FQGNSA. The CDR3 contains 13 residues. CDR3 sequence reads: CASSQVREGGYTF. The covered CDR3 bases are TGTGCCAGCAGCCAGGTCAGGGAAGGCGGC.